This TCR beta chain was found in a study of cytomegalovirus exposure and HLA in healthy donors (dated by TCRdb to between 2016 and 2019). Background on the whole study: In an earlier analysis of under 750 of the donors, 276 Gb of sequence data and 100 million or so unique TCR beta sequences from 180 million or so T cells were reported. About 320 gigabases of sequencing data and approximately 85 million unique TCR sequences were included in an early release covering over 600 HLA-typed donors. Of the roughly 400 genotyped donors, less than 90% were placed in the genetic ancestry cluster associated with self-reported Caucasian donors. The study aimed to test whether signatures of past pathogen exposure could be identified by cataloging public T cell receptors. The study used immunosequencing to profile the T cell repertoires of 666 subjects and linked those repertoires to cytomegalovirus serostatus. Along with the roughly 670-subject first cohort, a separate validation cohort of over a hundred different subjects was used. To predict cytomegalovirus infection status, the study brought together high-throughput TCR immunosequencing, statistical association of individual TCRs with disease status, and machine learning. To study patterns of TCR occurrence, a later analysis re-analyzed previously published TCR beta repertoires from several hundred donors and added high-resolution HLA genotyping. In the later analysis, no new phenotypic data were used to find candidate immune exposures; instead, reliance was placed on TCR beta sequences and their occurrence across donors. To decide whether each TCR beta V gene segment behaved as functional or pseudogenic, an earlier analysis of some 600 of the donors relied on high-throughput TCR beta sequencing. Donor age, sex, ethnicity and CMV serostatus were compiled together with the repertoire data. A later genetic analysis used genome-wide SNP genotypes for about 55% of the 666 donors, treating that subset as a discovery cohort. Every repertoire in the discovery cohort had been generated on one and the same sequencing platform. Both class I and class II loci were covered by HLA typing, at four-digit resolution. The number of donors typed differed by locus, with roughly 620-640 for A, B, C, DRB1 and DQB1, roughly 520 for DQA1, 606 for DPA1, and some 450 for DPB1. Because of strong linkage in the cohort, roughly five DR-DQ haplotypes were treated as single units for association and clustering. On average, roughly 200,000 unique TCR beta nucleotide sequences were sequenced per donor among some 420 genotyped donors of the cohort, with 15% to 20% of those sequences being non-productive. Here is what the overall study found, with its caveats: A cluster of highly shared sequence variants was judged likely to represent a technical artifact of the sequencing pipeline. It was suggested by the authors that the approach could potentially be generalized to other disease states and immunological phenotypes. Because counts were too low, about 18 rarely observed V segments, including chromosome 9 orphons, were excluded from the earlier analysis of fewer than 650 of the donors. The study gave a list of more than 150 TCR beta chains associated with cytomegalovirus. According to a later analysis, TCR association rates differed among HLA loci, with DRB1 alleles showing the most associated TCRs and HLA-C alleles showing the fewest. Because the 87-base-pair reads could not distinguish some IMGT-functional V segments, including TRBV6-2 and TRBV6-3, those segments were excluded. V-gene and J-gene trimming of TCR beta chains was associated with a missense DCLRE1C variant in a later genetic analysis, and the association was replicated in an independent cohort. In both the original and validation cohorts, the classifier was reported to diagnose cytomegalovirus status with high specificity and sensitivity. A further reported finding was that TCR beta sequences accurately predicted the HLA-A and HLA-B alleles for most subjects in the first cohort. An earlier analysis of several hundred of the donors showed that most TCR beta V segments appeared in productive rearrangements either about 90% or about 30% of the time, which broadly matched IMGT annotations. In a later genetic analysis, fewer N-insertions in productive TCRs were reported among donors in an Asian-associated ancestry cluster than the roughly 710-donor mean. In a later analysis, 16,951 TCR beta sequences were associated with specific HLA alleles at a false discovery rate of 0.05. Sequencing depth was assumed to be roughly uniform across donors in the presence/absence analyses, though that assumption may not hold. This cohort had only TCR beta chains sequenced, and the lack of alpha or paired-chain data limited which features could be detected. Correlated functional status among segregating V segments might be attributable to linkage disequilibrium, but an unknown experimental factor could not be ruled out. In a later analysis, HLA-associated TCR beta chains were found to be more clonally expanded and to have lower generation probabilities than equally common non-associated chains. Across donors, most TCR sequences were observed very rarely, whereas some public TCRs were present in many individuals. A later analysis found that most CMV-associated TCR beta chains appeared HLA-restricted, with HLA associations seemingly driven largely by CMV exposure. In vitro tests confirmed that a few of the cytomegalovirus-associated TCR beta chains recognize cytomegalovirus antigens. Assigning TCR associations to individual alleles was difficult when HLA alleles, especially DR and DQ, strongly co-occurred. For the cohort, immune exposure information was limited to CMV serostatus. A later analysis reported that several top co-occurrence clusters appeared linked to parvovirus B19, influenza, CMV and Epstein-Barr virus. Because some donors lacked HLA typing at each locus, the association tests relied only on the typed subset.

The cohort was made up of 650 to 700 healthy bone marrow donors. All cohort members were sampled while nominally healthy, although unrecorded immune exposures were likely present. The donor was CMV seropositive and was included in the group of 250 to 350 seropositive cohort members. Each donor provided a peripheral blood sample, and peripheral blood mononuclear cells were used for TCR beta sequencing. Genomic DNA extraction from the blood cell samples was performed with the Qiagen DNeasy Blood Extraction Kit. Preparation of the library involved the immunoSEQ multiplex PCR assay. A mixture of 60 forward primers for TCR Vbeta segments and 13 reverse primers for TCR Jbeta segments was used in the multiplex PCR. Amplification of the CDR3 region of rearranged TCR beta genes was performed with a multiplex PCR assay on genomic DNA. The Illumina HiSeq System was used to sequence the amplified TCR beta libraries as 87-base-pair reads. The original pipeline was this. Across the 640 or so repertoires, a later analysis counted roughly 77 million unique TCR beta chains, roughly 11 million of which were shared by at least two donors. A nearest-neighbor algorithm error-corrected the raw reads and collapsed the reads into unique sequences, merging closely related sequences to remove PCR and sequencing errors. V, D and J gene segments were assigned by aligning CDR3 sequences to IMGT reference sequences. For a sequence to be retained, at least a six-nucleotide match to both a V gene segment and a J gene segment was required. Rearrangements were classified as productive when the CDR3 lacked stop codons and remained in frame with V and J, and all other rearrangements were classified as non-productive. Following IMGT convention, CDR3 was defined as the stretch from the second conserved V-encoded cysteine up to the conserved J-encoded phenylalanine. The earlier analysis of approximately 500 of the donors excluded sequences that lacked an unambiguous match to a single V gene segment. In an earlier analysis of roughly 500 of the donors, V segments were called functional above 56.7% productive rearrangements and were called segregating when the between-donor standard deviation exceeded 5%. To diagnose cytomegalovirus status from the catalog of TCR beta chain sequences, a statistical classification framework was built. A later analysis assigned V and J genes by comparing TCR nucleotide sequences with IMGT/GENE-DB human TR gene sequences. Using the TCRdist pipeline, a later analysis assigned CDR3 sequences along with most-parsimonious VDJ recombination scenarios. In a later analysis, each TCR beta chain was defined by its CDR3 amino acid sequence together with its V-gene family, and reads lacking a unique V-gene family were excluded. A later analysis removed 550 to 650 highly shared, low-generation-probability nucleotide sequences to deal with suspected cross-contamination and a sequencing artifact. In a later analysis, a clonal expansion index was calculated for each public chain from normalized within-repertoire ranks of inferred template counts. In a later analysis, generation probabilities were computed using a VDJ recombination model fitted to out-of-frame rearrangements, and the results were checked against IGoR. In a later analysis, hypergeometric tests were used to score TCR-TCR, TCR-HLA and TCR-CMV co-occurrence, with a repertoire-size bias correction applied to TCR pairs. False discovery rates were estimated in a later analysis by permuting HLA or CMV assignments 20 times. In a later analysis, co-occurring TCRs were grouped using DBSCAN, with TCRdist sequence similarity added in when clustering inside HLA-allele-positive subsets. Repertoires with fewer than 30,000 or more than 120,000 public chains, plus five repertoires with anomalous nucleotide sharing, were excluded from co-occurrence clustering. Here the immuneACCESS table is served through TCRdb, limited to in-frame sequences with V and J called. Missing clones are a known gap in these copies; in checked studies unresolved V genes cover under half, and the rest lacks a known reason. From that table come the V and J calls and clone size; the DNA was used to work out D and trimming. The table for this sample lists fewer than 120,000 clones; just over 75% of them were counted only once. The top ten hold 13% of the sample.

To note about this clone: Which antigen it targets is not known. There are no base qualities to consult, and no much larger clone falls within one base.

V is trimmed back by 1 base and J by 0 bases, and the junction contains 6 bases that no gene match accounts for. The germline V gene sets CDR1 to SGHVS and CDR2 to FNYEAQ. The CDR3 contains 18 residues, cysteine and phenylalanine counted. The entry retains the CDR3 DNA only, 54 bases that are in frame from base 1. The chain is assembled from TRBV7-6 and TRBJ2-5; TRBD2 aligns with 12 central bases. The TCR originated in a man aged 25-45 years in good health and CMV-seropositive. Sample: PBMCs. The bases read TGTGCCAGCAGCTTAGGGGGGCTAGCGGGGGGGTACCAAGAGACCCAGTACTTC. Translated, it gives CASSLGGLAGGYQETQYF.